The 32 T cell receptor beta chains below were found in one sample sequenced in a study of beta chain features in type 1 diabetes. Whole-study results and caveats: Moderate yet significant TCRB CDR3 shortening was seen in Type 1 diabetes patients in all four CD4+ subsets.

Antigens of these TCRs are unknown. The authors reverse transcribed all of the isolated RNA, so sequencing captured expressed TCRB transcripts. The protocol was immunoSEQ multiplex PCR, while the TCRdb copy is restricted to in-frame clones and leaves out a portion. The sample yields under 400,000 clones, over 10% seen once. The material sequenced was naive CD4+ T cells from blood. The receptor source for this set is a woman younger than 35 with type 1 diabetes.

The chain combines TRBV28 with TRBJ2-7; 8 nucleotides line up with TRBD2. The CDR3 covers 14 residues. The J segment lost 8 bases and the V segment lost 5 bases, leaving 11 bases of the junction unmatched. CDR1 and CDR2 from the germline V gene are MDHEN and SYDVKM. The CDR3 sequence is CASSHGRAIQQQYF. CDR3 in DNA: TGTGCCAGCAGTCACGGGAGGGCCATTCAACAGCAGTACTTC.

This clone was seen only a few times. The chain couples TRBV29-1 to TRBJ2-5; D might be TRBD1 (5 bases). Germline CDR1 SQVTM, CDR2 ANQGSEA. Trimming removed 5 bases at V and 5 bases at J, with 15 bases between. This CDR3 region has 13 residues. CDR3 region: CSVQEGVRETQYF. Here the CDR3 DNA reads TGCAGCGTTCAGGAAGGGGTGAGGGAGACCCAGTACTTC.

This rearrangement joins TRBV4-3 to TRBJ1-2; 8 bases are a match to TRBD1. The junction had 10 bases not matched to a gene; V was cut back by 8 bases and J by 8 bases. The germline gives CDR1 LGHNA, CDR2 YSLEER. This CDR3 region has 13 residues. The CDR3 DNA reads TGCGCCAGCGCTTCTGGACAGGGCACGGGCTACACCTTC. Its protein product is CASASGQGTGYTF.

The J gene is TRBJ1-2, the V gene TRBV30; 7 bases align to TRBD1. Trimming took 7 bases from V and 4 from J; bases not matched to a gene: 6. Germline V gives CDR1 GTSNPN, CDR2 SVGIG (reference sequence). The length of the CDR3 is 12 residues. The CDR3 DNA follows: TGTGCCTCGTCGACAGGGACCTATGGCTACACCTTC. Translated: CASSTGTYGYTF.

This clone turned up a few times. This sequence joins TRBV4-1 and TRBJ2-1, with a possible D match to TRBD1 (6 bases). This CDR3 is built from 12 residues. V was pared by 6 bases and J by 9 bases, with 12 bases between. From germline, CDR1 is MGHRA and CDR2 YSYEKL. The CDR3 loop is CASRTPRGEQFF. As DNA, the CDR3 is TGCGCCAGCAGGACCCCCAGGGGTGAGCAGTTCTTC.

A note on this clone: Other DNA variants within this sample encode the same CDR3. The genes are TRBV5-1 and TRBJ1-5; D might be TRBD1 (6 bases). This CDR3 region has 14 residues. The germline gives CDR1 SGHRS, CDR2 YFSETQ. The V end was cut by 3 bases, the J end by 4 bases, with 11 bases between. This chain's CDR3 is CASSSGDGNQPQHF. As DNA, the CDR3 is TGCGCCAGCAGCTCAGGGGACGGGAATCAGCCCCAGCATTTT.

This clone was observed a few times. This chain uses TRBV2 with TRBJ1-1; 10 nucleotides agree with TRBD1. After removal of 6 bases from V and 3 bases from J, the junction contained 7 bases not matched to a gene. This CDR3 is built from 15 residues. CDR1 is SNHLY, CDR2 FYNNEI, per germline. The CDR3 here is CASSTAGTGDTEAFF. The CDR3 DNA follows: TGTGCCAGCAGCACAGCCGGGACAGGGGACACTGAAGCTTTCTTT.

V is TRBV5-4 and J is TRBJ2-1, with TRBD2 matching 7 bases. CDR1 SGHNT and CDR2 YYREEE come from the germline V gene (reference sequence). CDR3 length equals 14 residues. V trimming: 6 bases; J trimming: 1 base; junction bases outside the gene matches: 4. The DNA of the CDR3 is TGTGCCAGCACCCGAGCGGGGTCCTACAATGAGCAGTTCTTC. This translates into CASTRAGSYNEQFF.

A few counts support this clone. The chain carries TRBV2 and TRBJ2-5; D may be TRBD1 (5 bases). CDR1 is SNHLY and CDR2 is FYNNEI in the germline V gene. The CDR3 consists of 13 residues. Deletions cut 7 bases from V and 1 base from J, with 10 bases between. The CDR3 sequence is CASTQGVQETQYF. CDR3 DNA: TGTGCCAGCACCCAGGGTGTCCAAGAGACCCAGTACTTC.

The CDR3 region has the DNA TGCGCCAGCAGCCCCCTCCCAGGGGGGGAGACCCAGTACTTC. As protein: CASSPLPGGETQYF. V gene TRBV5-1 combines with J gene TRBJ2-5, with a weak D call TRBD1 (7 bases). The V end was cut by 4 bases, the J end by 5 bases, with 15 bases between. The CDR3 runs to 14 residues. Germline V gives CDR1 SGHRS, CDR2 YFSETQ.

This clone was recorded a few times. This sequence joins TRBV6-6 and TRBJ2-1; possible D gene TRBD2, 6 bases. The CDR3 contains 15 residues. V lost 5 bases to trimming and J lost 7 bases, with 18 bases between them. CDR1 and CDR2 (germline): MNHNY, SVGAGI (reference sequence). The CDR3 bases are TGTGCCAGCAGTCCCCACGCGGGAAGGGGAAATGAGCAGTTCTTC. Protein: CASSPHAGRGNEQFF.

The gene calls are TRBV19 and TRBJ1-4; TRBD1 matches at 7 bases. The junction had 9 bases not matched to a gene; V was cut back by 6 bases and J by 8 bases. In germline, CDR1 is LNHDA, CDR2 SQIVND (reference sequence). This CDR3 comprises 14 residues. CDR3 residues: CASRHRDSREKLFF. The CDR3 DNA follows: TGTGCCAGTAGACACCGGGACAGCCGCGAAAAACTGTTTTTT.

This clone showed up just a few times. The rearrangement joins TRBV1 to TRBJ2-2; the tabulated D call, TRBD2, remains unverified against the DNA. TRBV1 is an annotated pseudogene. The CDR3 runs to 18 residues. The CDR3 spells CTSSPFPTSGKNTGELFF. CDR3 nucleotides: TGCACCAGCAGCCCTTTCCCCACTAGCGGGAAAAACACCGGGGAGCTGTTTTTT.

This clone was detected a few times. J is TRBJ2-7 and V is TRBV25-1, with TRBD1 matching 8 bases. After removal of 4 bases from V and 6 bases from J, the junction contained 8 bases not matched to a gene. This CDR3 contains 14 residues. CDR1 is MGHDK, CDR2 SYGVNS, per germline. Here the CDR3 reads CASSAGDRTGEQYF. The CDR3 DNA is TGTGCCAGCAGTGCCGGGGACAGGACCGGCGAGCAGTACTTC.

This clone was counted only a few times. The CDR3 bases are TGCAGCGCCCTGGGGCAGTTGAACACTGAAGCTTTCTTT. Amino acids: CSALGQLNTEAFF. The chain is built from TRBV29-1 and TRBJ1-1; possibly TRBD1 for D (5 bases). Per germline, CDR1 SQVTM and CDR2 ANQGSEA. There are 13 residues in the CDR3. Trimming left V 7 bases short and J 0 bases short, with 12 bases between.

The DNA of the CDR3 is TGTGCCAGCAGCGTAGCCGGGTCTCAGCCCCAGCATTTT. Amino acid sequence: CASSVAGSQPQHF. This sequence joins TRBV9 and TRBJ1-5, with D unclear. The germline V gene encodes CDR1 SGDLS and CDR2 YYNGEE. The CDR3 is made up of 13 amino acids. Trimming took off 0 bases at V and 6 bases at J, with 7 bases between the two ends.

This clone was seen more than once but under ten times. The chain joins TRBV7-2 to TRBJ2-1; 9 bases are a match to TRBD2. Germline assignment: CDR1 SGHTA and CDR2 FQGNSA. The CDR3 extends over 15 amino acids. With V trimmed by 6 bases and J by 0 bases, 3 bases remained unmatched. The CDR3 DNA reads TGTGCCAGCAGACCTAGCGGGACCTCCTACAATGAGCAGTTCTTC. The encoded protein is CASRPSGTSYNEQFF.

This chain connects TRBV18 to TRBJ2-5; 7 nucleotides agree with TRBD1. CDR3 length equals 15 residues. Trimming at V came to 3 bases and at J to 0 bases, leaving 4 bases not matched to a gene. Germline CDR1 reads KGHSH; CDR2 reads LQKENI. This chain's CDR3 is CASSPQGQNQETQYF. The CDR3 coding sequence is TGTGCCAGCTCACCGCAGGGACAGAACCAAGAGACCCAGTACTTC.

This clone was picked up a small number of times. V is TRBV11-3 and J is TRBJ2-1; D is perhaps TRBD2 (6 bases). The CDR3 length is 15 residues. CDR1 and CDR2 (germline): SGHNT, YENEEA. Trimming took off 6 bases at V and 8 bases at J, with 20 bases between the two ends. For the CDR3, the DNA is TGTGCCAGCAGTGCTTACTCCGGGAGAATTTATGAGCAGTTCTTC. Translation: CASSAYSGRIYEQFF.

This clone was observed a few times. V gene TRBV5-1 combines with J gene TRBJ1-1; the D is unclear. Deletions cut 3 bases from V and 1 base from J, with 13 bases between. The CDR3 covers 15 residues. Germline V gene sequence: CDR1 SGHRS, CDR2 YFSETQ. The CDR3 DNA reads TGCGCCAGCAGCTCCGGCGGGGTCGGGAACACTGAAGCTTTCTTT. Protein product: CASSSGGVGNTEAFF.

This clone was counted a few times. The V and J genes are TRBV27 and TRBJ2-7; 11 nucleotides line up with TRBD2. Germline CDR1 MNHEY, CDR2 SMNVEV (reference sequence). With 6 bases clipped from V and 3 bases from J, the junction kept 7 bases outside the gene matches. The CDR3 totals 15 residues. The CDR3: CASSLGTSGSYEQYF. The DNA for the CDR3 is TGTGCCAGCAGCCTAGGGACTAGCGGCAGCTACGAGCAGTACTTC.

The chain couples TRBV6-5 to TRBJ2-1; 8 nucleotides line up with TRBD2. Per germline, CDR1 MNHEY and CDR2 SVGAGI. The CDR3 is made up of 13 amino acids. The V gene end was trimmed by 5 bases and the J gene end by 8 bases; junction bases not matched to a gene: 5. CDR3 sequence (DNA): TGTGCCAGCAGTGGCCGCGGGGGGCATGAGCAGTTCTTC. Its translation: CASSGRGGHEQFF.

The chain has TRBV28 and TRBJ2-7; D is unclear. The CDR3 has 15 residues. CDR1 is MDHEN, CDR2 SYDVKM, per germline. V was cut by 3 bases and J by 2 bases, with 14 bases left in between. The CDR3 sequence: CASSLVRLVAYEQYF. The CDR3, as DNA: TGTGCCAGCAGTTTGGTTCGACTTGTGGCCTACGAGCAGTACTTC.

The chain carries TRBV27 and TRBJ2-7; TRBD2 matches at 9 bases. Trimming removed 2 bases from V and 5 bases from J; junction bases left unmatched: 10. Germline lookup yields CDR1 MNHEY and CDR2 SMNVEV (reference sequence). The CDR3 runs 16 residues. The CDR3 sequence is CASSLTSGTSLDEQYF. DNA for the CDR3: TGTGCCAGCAGTTTAACATCCGGGACTAGCCTGGACGAGCAGTACTTC.

This clone was found a few times. This chain uses TRBV21-1 with TRBJ2-3; TRBD2 is the table's D call and was not checked against the DNA. TRBV21-1 is described as a pseudogene. The CDR3 length is 16 residues. CDR3 DNA: TGTGCCAGCAGCAACCCAGCGGGGGGCGGAACAGATACGCAGTATTTT. Translating gives CASSNPAGGGTDTQYF.

The rearrangement uses TRBV15 and TRBJ2-6; 11 positions match TRBD2. The germline CDR1 and CDR2 sequences are LNHNV and YYDKDF (reference sequence). The trim removed 0 bases at V and 2 bases at J, leaving 3 bases unmatched. The CDR3 loop spans 18 amino acids. The DNA of the CDR3 is TGTGCCACCAGCAGAGATAGCGGGGGGGCTCCTGGGGCCAACGTCCTGACTTTC. This codes for CATSRDSGGAPGANVLTF.

This chain links TRBV7-8 with TRBJ1-5, with D perhaps matching TRBD1 (6 bases). The CDR3 loop spans 15 amino acids. Looked up from germline, CDR1 is SGHVS and CDR2 is FQNEAQ. V lost 1 base and J lost 9, with 16 bases in between. CDR3 residues: CASSLVMAGVSPQHF. The CDR3, as DNA: TGTGCCAGCAGCTTAGTTATGGCAGGGGTATCGCCCCAGCATTTT.

Written as DNA, the CDR3 is TGTGCCAGCTCACCACCCGGGACAGCTGAAGCTTTCTTT. Its translation: CASSPPGTAEAFF. The genes are TRBV18 and TRBJ1-1; 7 positions agree with TRBD1. J was trimmed by 6 bases and V by 0 bases; bases with no gene match: 1. Per the germline V gene, CDR1 is KGHSH and CDR2 is LQKENI. The CDR3 extends over 13 amino acids.

The CDR3 here is CATSRQGNTGELFF. CDR3 sequence (DNA): TGTGCCACCAGTAGACAGGGGAACACCGGGGAGCTGTTTTTT. The rearrangement joins TRBV15 to TRBJ2-2, with TRBD1 matching over 7 bases. Per the germline V gene, CDR1 is LNHNV and CDR2 is YYDKDF (reference sequence). The CDR3 spans 14 residues. With 6 bases clipped from V and 1 base from J, the junction kept 2 bases outside the gene matches.

The V and J genes are TRBV15 and TRBJ2-5, with 8 bases fitting TRBD1. Germline V lookup: CDR1 LNHNV, CDR2 YYDKDF (reference sequence). This CDR3 spans 14 amino acids. Trimming took 0 bases from V and 4 from J; bases not matched to a gene: 1. CDR3 sequence (DNA): TGTGCCACCAGCAGAGACAGGGGGCTAGAGACCCAGTACTTC. This encodes CATSRDRGLETQYF.

The rearrangement links TRBV30 to TRBJ2-5, with D possibly being TRBD1 (5 bases). The CDR3 is made up of 13 amino acids. Germline V gene data show CDR1 as GTSNPN and CDR2 as SVGIG (reference sequence). The germline V and J ends were trimmed by 3 bases and 9 bases, with 17 bases remaining between them. CDR3 sequence (DNA): TGTGCCTGGAGCGAGCAGGGCGCTAGGGCCCAGTACTTC. Encoded protein: CAWSEQGARAQYF.

The chain recombines TRBV6-5 with TRBJ1-2; 8 bases map to TRBD1. The germline V gene has CDR1 MNHEY and CDR2 SVGAGI. The V and J ends lost 4 bases and 5 bases, in that order; junction bases with no gene match: 6. The CDR3 covers 14 residues. DNA for the CDR3: TGTGCCAGCAGTTCCCGGGACAGGTCATATGGCTACACCTTC. It specifies CASSSRDRSYGYTF.